This T cell receptor beta chain was obtained from a study of blood T cell repertoires in COVID-19. Study background: Samples representing acute and convalescent COVID-19 were sourced from the United States, Italy and Spain.

CDR3 length: 13 amino acids. The germline V and J ends were trimmed by 2 bases and 8 bases, with 12 bases remaining between them. Per germline, CDR1 SGHTA and CDR2 FQGNSA. Clones were read by immunoSEQ multiplex PCR, and TCRdb kept only the in-frame ones, dropping some. The table includes approximately 74,000 clones, roughly 79% detected once. The sample taken for sequencing was peripheral blood. This clonotype originated in a man aged 55 to 70 with acute or convalescent COVID-19. The chain has TRBV7-2 and TRBJ1-2; D remains ambiguous. The chain's CDR3 is CASSLPFSLGYTF. DNA for the CDR3: TGTGCCAGCAGCTTACCCTTCTCTCTCGGCTACACCTTC.